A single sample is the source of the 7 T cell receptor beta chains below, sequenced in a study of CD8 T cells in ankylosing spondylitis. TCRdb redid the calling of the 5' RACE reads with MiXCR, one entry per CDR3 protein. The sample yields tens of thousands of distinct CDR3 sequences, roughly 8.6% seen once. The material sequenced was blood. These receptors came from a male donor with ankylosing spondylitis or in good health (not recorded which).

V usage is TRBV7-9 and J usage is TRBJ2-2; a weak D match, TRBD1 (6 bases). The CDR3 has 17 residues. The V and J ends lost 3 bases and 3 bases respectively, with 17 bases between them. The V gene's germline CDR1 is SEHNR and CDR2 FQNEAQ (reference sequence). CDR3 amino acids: CASSFRPGELDTGELFF. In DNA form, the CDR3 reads TGTGCCAGCAGCTTTCGGCCAGGGGAATTGGACACCGGGGAGCTGTTTTTT.

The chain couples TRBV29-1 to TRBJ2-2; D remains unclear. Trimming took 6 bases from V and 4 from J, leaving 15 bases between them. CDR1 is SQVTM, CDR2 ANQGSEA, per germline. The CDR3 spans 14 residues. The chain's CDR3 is CSVLKGGGTGELFF. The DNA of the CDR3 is TGCAGCGTCCTAAAAGGCGGTGGCACCGGGGAGCTGTTTTTT.

CDR3 coding DNA: TGTGCCAGCAGTATCTCCGGGACAGGGGGCTTTCAGCCCCAGCATTTT. Translated: CASSISGTGGFQPQHF. This rearrangement joins TRBV28 to TRBJ1-5; TRBD1 agrees at 12 bases. V gave up 5 bases and J gave up 6 bases; unmatched junction bases: 8. CDR1 and CDR2 (germline): MDHEN, SYDVKM. This CDR3 has 16 residues.

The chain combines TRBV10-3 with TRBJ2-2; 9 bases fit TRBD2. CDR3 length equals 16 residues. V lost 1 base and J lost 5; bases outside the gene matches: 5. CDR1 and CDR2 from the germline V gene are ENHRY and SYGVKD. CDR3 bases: TGTGCCATCAGTGAGTTCGGGCGGGAGGGGACCGGGGAGCTGTTTTTT. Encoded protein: CAISEFGREGTGELFF.

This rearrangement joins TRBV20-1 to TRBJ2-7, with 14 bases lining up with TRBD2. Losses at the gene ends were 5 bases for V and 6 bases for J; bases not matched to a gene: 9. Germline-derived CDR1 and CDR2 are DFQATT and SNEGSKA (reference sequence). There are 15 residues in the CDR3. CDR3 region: CSARQPGLAGVEQYF. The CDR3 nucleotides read TGCAGTGCTCGCCAGCCGGGACTAGCGGGAGTCGAGCAGTACTTC.

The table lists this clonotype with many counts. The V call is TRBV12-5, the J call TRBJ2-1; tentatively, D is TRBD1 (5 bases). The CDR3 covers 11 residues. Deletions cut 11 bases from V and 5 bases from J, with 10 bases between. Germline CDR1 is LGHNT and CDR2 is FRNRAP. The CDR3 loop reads CAGATHNEQFF. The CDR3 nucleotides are TGTGCTGGGGCGACCCACAATGAGCAGTTCTTC.

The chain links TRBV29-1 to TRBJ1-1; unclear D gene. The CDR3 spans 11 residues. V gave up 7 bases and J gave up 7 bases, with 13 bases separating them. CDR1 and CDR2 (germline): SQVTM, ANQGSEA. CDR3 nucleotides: TGCAGCGCCCGGACGTACCTTGAAGCTTTCTTT. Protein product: CSARTYLEAFF. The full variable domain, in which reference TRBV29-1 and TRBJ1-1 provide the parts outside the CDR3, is SAVISQKPSRDICQRGTSLTIQCQVDSQVTMMFWYRQQPGQSLTLIATANQGSEATYESGFVIDKFPISRPNLTFSTLTVSNMSPEDSSIYLCSARTYLEAFFGQGTRLTVV.